This TCR beta chain was recovered during a study of T cells in Graves' hyperthyroidism and ophthalmopathy. Whole-study results and caveats: Most thyroid clonotypes with frequency above 0.001 were detected in blood.

There are 14 residues in the CDR3. V dropped 5 bases and J dropped 6; count of bases not matched to a gene: 9. This clonotype was seen ten or more times. Its antigen is as yet unknown. The source material, RNA transcripts, was used to amplify TCR beta CDR3 regions. A set of HTBI primers served as the primers for a first-round RT-PCR of the TCR CDR3. TCRdb recomputed calls from the multiplex PCR reads with MiXCR, one row per CDR3 protein. The sample holds around 350,000 distinct CDR3 sequences, 15% to 20% seen once. Exclusion of patients followed from uncontrolled infection, other autoimmune disease, pregnancy or lactation.

The clonotype originates from a woman in her 30s with Graves' hyperthyroidism that later progressed to Graves' ophthalmopathy. Material: blood. The rearrangement uses TRBV12-3 or TRBV12-4 and TRBJ1-2, with 7 nucleotides matching TRBD1. The CDR3 sequence: CASSQTGAAHGYTF. For the CDR3, the DNA is TGTGCCAGCAGTCAAACAGGGGCGGCACATGGCTACACCTTC.